This T cell receptor (beta chain) was recorded in a study of neurological immune-mediated disorders (dated by TCRdb to about 2019). About the study as a whole: Using UMI-based sequencing, the study compared peripheral blood TCR-beta repertoires from patients with HTLV-I-associated myelopathy (HAM/TSP), patients with multiple sclerosis, and healthy controls. The roughly 110 TCR-beta libraries covered PBMC samples along with longitudinal samples, technical triplicates, and paired sorted CD4+ and CD8+ T-cell subsets. The cohort was made up of 65 to 75 subjects, consisting of roughly 14 HAM/TSP patients, about 34 multiple sclerosis patients and about 20 healthy controls.

From its cysteine to its phenylalanine, the CDR3 spans 19 amino acids. Only the CDR3 DNA stays, 57 bases, in frame from base 1. From a lookup of the germline V gene, CDR1 and CDR2 are SGHDN and FVKESK. At the junction V is shortened by 1 base and J by 0 bases, with 16 bases in between. cDNA was synthesized by template-switch 5'RACE using a primer carrying a 10-nucleotide random unique molecular identifier by which each TCR transcript was tagged. Every sequencing run covered 15-18 subjects and yielded more than 160 million TCR-beta sequences. The RNeasy kit was used to extract total RNA. The KAPA Real-time Library Amplification kit was used to amplify TCR-beta VDJ regions with primers for the TCR constant region and the 5'RACE anchor. A first PCR added sample indexes and Illumina adaptors, and a second PCR then raised library yield. After purification with Ampure beads, the TCR product of roughly 650 bp was size-selected on a 2% E-gel SizeSelection system. Before pooling, libraries had their quality checked on a Bioanalyzer, their concentration measured with Qubit, and their quantity determined with the Kapa Library Quantification kit. Paired-end 2 x 150 bp sequencing of the libraries was performed on an Illumina HiSeq 2500. To increase sequence diversity, roughly 24-31% phiX was spiked into each library pool. Per the original workflow: The UMI-based MiGEC pipeline processed quality-filtered reads and removed over 85% of raw TCR sequences during error correction. IMGT germline references were used for alignment of VDJ genes, and clonotypes were defined by a unique CDR3 amino acid sequence together with V-J genes. Clonal expansion, Shannon diversity, and CDR3 relatedness (CalcPairwiseDistances, ClusterSamples) were evaluated with VDJtools, and phylogenetic trees were built with CLCbio workbench. Using coefficient-of-variation modelling across technical triplicates, the study counted a clone as expanded if it had at least 8 unique UMIs. TCRdb's own reprocessing of the public reads used fastp at Q25 and MiXCR and kept productive beta chains. Each entry merges the rows of one CDR3 protein and shows their most common DNA and genes. TCRdb assigned the V and J calls; the authors' analysis was not used. For this sample the table gives roughly 60,000 distinct CDR3 sequences, of which around 10% were detected only once. The ten largest clones capture about 2% of the sample.

In this sample, this clonotype turned up a few times. The specificity of this receptor is unknown. The sample holds no much larger clone one base away, and base qualities are not on file. Overall results and qualifications from the work: TCR clonal expansion was highest in HAM/TSP patients and lowest in MS patients, with MS patients falling below even healthy controls. Expanded clones from different subjects shared no identical CDR3 amino acid sequences, which suggests that TCR-beta repertoires were private in all groups.

The healthy controls were volunteers from blood banks in Maryland, USA. For unsorted PBMC libraries, 2 million PBMCs were used after storage in RNAlater at -80 degrees C until RNA extraction. PBMCs were separated from peripheral blood using Ficoll-Hypaque density gradient centrifugation and then cryopreserved in liquid nitrogen. This sequence originates from a man in his fifties or sixties in good health. The sample was PBMCs. The sequence links TRBV14 to TRBJ1-6; the D gene cannot be resolved reliably. In nucleotides, the sequence is TGTGCCAGCAGCCAAGGGAACTCCTTTTCCCGCTCCTATAATTCACCCCTCCACTTT. It is translated as CASSQGNSFSRSYNSPLHF.